This T cell receptor (beta chain) comes out of a study of control samples from healthy donors and cancer patients. The length of the CDR3 is 15 residues. Looked up from germline, CDR1 is LGHNA and CDR2 is YSLEER. The V and J ends lost 0 bases and 1 base respectively, with 10 bases between them. Using immunoSEQ multiplex PCR, the repertoire was profiled, and TCRdb retains in-frame clones only, with some absent. The table includes 150,000 or so clones, approximately 92% detected once. The rearrangement links TRBV4-3 to TRBJ2-7, with a tentative D call TRBD1 (6 bases). This TCR came from a woman aged 60-75 years in good health. The sequencing sample was made of blood. The CDR3 DNA sequence: TGCGCCAGCAGCCAAGATATTGGACAGTCCTACGAGCAGTACTTC. This gives the protein CASSQDIGQSYEQYF.